This paragraph reports one T cell receptor (beta chain). Its antigen is as yet unknown. This entry comes from a study of PD-1 blockade in mismatch repair-deficient tumors. Study-level results: Tumor-resident clones, often absent from pretreatment blood, expanded after pembrolizumab and then contracted.

The data were produced by immunoSEQ multiplex PCR, yet TCRdb's version contains in-frame clones alone and is incomplete. The sample lists 11,000 to 15,000 clones; more than 65% were seen once. Deletions cut 1 base from V and 0 bases from J, with 7 bases between. CDR1 and CDR2 from the germline V gene are SGHKS and YYEKEE (reference sequence). The CDR3 spans 15 residues. The genes are TRBV5-5 and TRBJ1-4; D ambiguous. This clonotype was sampled from an adult with mismatch repair-deficient cancer. The sample consisted of PBMCs, taken less than 15 weeks after starting pembrolizumab. CDR3 residues: CASSLPVATNEKLFF. Here the CDR3 DNA reads TGTGCCAGCAGCTTGCCAGTTGCAACTAATGAAAAACTGTTTTTT. The variable domain in full, with the rest retrieved from reference TRBV5-5 and TRBJ1-4, is DAGVTQSPTHLIKTRGQQVTLRCSPISGHKSVSWYQQVLGQGPQFIFQYYEKEERGRGNFPDRFSARQFPNYSSELNVNALLLGDSALYLCASSLPVATNEKLFFGSGTQLSVL.